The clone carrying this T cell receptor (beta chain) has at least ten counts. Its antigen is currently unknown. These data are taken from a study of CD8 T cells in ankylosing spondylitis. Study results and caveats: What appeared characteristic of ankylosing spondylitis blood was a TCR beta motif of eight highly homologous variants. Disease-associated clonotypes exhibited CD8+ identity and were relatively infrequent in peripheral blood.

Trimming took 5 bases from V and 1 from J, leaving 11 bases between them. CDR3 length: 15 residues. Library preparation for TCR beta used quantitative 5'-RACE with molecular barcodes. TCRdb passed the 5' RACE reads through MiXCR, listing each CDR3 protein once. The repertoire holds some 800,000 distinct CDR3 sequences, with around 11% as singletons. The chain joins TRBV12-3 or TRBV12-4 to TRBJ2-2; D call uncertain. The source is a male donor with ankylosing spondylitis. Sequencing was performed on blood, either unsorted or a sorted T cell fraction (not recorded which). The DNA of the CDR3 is TGTGCCAGCAGTCCCTTGGCAGAGAACACCGGGGAGCTGTTTTTT. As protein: CASSPLAENTGELFF.